Listed below are T cell receptor beta chains from one sample, sequenced in a study of T-cell memory formation after mild COVID-19. MiXCR, run by TCRdb on the 5' RACE reads, gives a single entry per CDR3 protein. The table shows about 470,000 distinct CDR3 sequences, with around 25% occurring only once. The specimen sequenced was PBMCs or a T cell subset sorted from them (not recorded which). Receptors were obtained from an adult woman who had mild COVID-19 (a few samples of this study predate the infection). Cell type and time point are not known. Both conserved end residues are part of each CDR3. Fields, in order: clone size, J gene, V gene, D gene, CDR3 protein, CDR3 DNA. A D gene is named only where the DNA matches it firmly. Clone sizes are given selectively: once, few, many, or a class where the clone is expanded.

many	TRBJ2-1	TRBV5-1	-	CASSLGTDNEQFF	TGCGCCAGCAGCTTGGGGACCGACAATGAGCAGTTCTTC
-	TRBJ2-1	TRBV7-7	-	CASSLGRAGEQFF	TGTGCCAGCAGCTTAGGACGTGCGGGCGAGCAGTTCTTC
-	TRBJ1-2	TRBV3-1	-	CASSQDSGRPRTF	TGTGCCAGCAGCCAAGATAGTGGTCGCCCGAGGACCTTC
-	TRBJ2-1	TRBV6-1	TRBD2	CASSGRSGGAGQQFF	TGTGCCAGCAGTGGTCGTAGCGGGGGGGCCGGACAGCAGTTCTTC
few	TRBJ2-3	TRBV2	TRBD2	CATLAGATDTQYF	TGTGCCACCTTAGCGGGAGCCACAGATACGCAGTATTTT
many	TRBJ2-4	TRBV18	TRBD1	CASSGTENIQYF	TGTGCCAGCTCCGGGACAGAAAACATTCAGTACTTC
many	TRBJ1-5	TRBV12-3/TRBV12-4	-	CASSLQDGQPQHF	TGTGCCAGCAGTTTACAAGATGGCCAGCCCCAGCATTTT
few	TRBJ2-2	TRBV5-1	-	CASNIANTGELFF	TGCGCCAGCAATATCGCGAACACCGGGGAGCTGTTTTTT
-	TRBJ2-7	TRBV20-1	TRBD2	CSAPLNPTSGRKYEQYF	TGCAGTGCCCCTTTAAACCCGACTAGCGGGAGGAAATACGAGCAGTACTTC
few	TRBJ1-1	TRBV19	-	CASSAKINTEAFF	TGTGCCAGTAGCGCCAAAATAAACACTGAAGCTTTCTTT
-	TRBJ1-6	TRBV20-1	-	CSVGAALYNSPLHF	TGCAGTGTCGGGGCAGCCCTTTATAATTCACCCCTCCACTTT
-	TRBJ1-1	TRBV10-3	-	CAISEPENRDTEAFF	TGTGCCATCAGTGAGCCAGAGAACCGTGACACTGAAGCTTTCTTT
once	TRBJ2-3	TRBV6-2/TRBV6-3	TRBD1	CASSFTTPGQGASFDTQYF	TGTGCCAGCAGTTTTACTACACCTGGACAGGGGGCGAGTTTTGATACGCAGTATTTT
-	TRBJ1-5	TRBV30	-	CAWSQIGGRQPQHF	TGTGCCTGGAGCCAAATAGGGGGGAGACAGCCCCAGCATTTT
-	TRBJ2-7	TRBV11-2	TRBD2	CASSLGVGGAGGPSYEQYF	TGTGCCAGCAGCTTAGGGGTGGGAGGAGCGGGGGGACCTAGCTACGAGCAGTACTTC
-	TRBJ1-2	TRBV12-3/TRBV12-4	-	CASSLDGYVETF	TGTGCCAGCAGTTTAGATGGTTATGTGGAAACCTTC
many	TRBJ2-3	TRBV9	-	CASSVGDTDTQYF	TGTGCCAGCAGCGTAGGGGACACAGATACGCAGTATTTT